This paragraph covers one T cell receptor beta chain sequence. What it binds is unknown. These data come from a study of cytomegalovirus exposure and HLA in healthy donors. Primers: 60 Vbeta forward and 13 Jbeta reverse. Profiling relied on immunoSEQ multiplex PCR, and the TCRdb table lists in-frame clones only, not all of them. Among 120,000 to 150,000 clones listed, around 10% were seen once. J was trimmed by 1 base and V by 5 bases; bases with no gene match: 4. Germline V CDR1 and CDR2: MDHEN, SYDVKM. This CDR3 comprises 14 residues. Study-wide results and caveats: The study assumed roughly uniform donor sequencing depth for presence/absence analyses. V- and J-gene trimming of TCR beta was linked (in a later analysis) to a missense DCLRE1C variant. Apparent HLA restriction characterized most CMV-associated TCR beta chains in a later analysis.

The TCR originated in a male donor in good health and CMV-seronegative. V and J are TRBV28 and TRBJ2-5, with 7 bases lining up with TRBD2. The sequenced material came from PBMCs. In DNA, the CDR3 is TGTGCCAGCAGTCCAGCGGGGATCCAAGAGACCCAGTACTTC. Amino acid sequence: CASSPAGIQETQYF. Variable domain in full (rest from reference TRBV28 and TRBJ2-5): DVKVTQSSRYLVKRTGEKVFLECVQDMDHENMFWYRQDPGLGLRLIYFSYDVKMKEKGDIPEGYSVSREKKERFSLILESASTNQTSMYLCASSPAGIQETQYFGPGTRLLVL.